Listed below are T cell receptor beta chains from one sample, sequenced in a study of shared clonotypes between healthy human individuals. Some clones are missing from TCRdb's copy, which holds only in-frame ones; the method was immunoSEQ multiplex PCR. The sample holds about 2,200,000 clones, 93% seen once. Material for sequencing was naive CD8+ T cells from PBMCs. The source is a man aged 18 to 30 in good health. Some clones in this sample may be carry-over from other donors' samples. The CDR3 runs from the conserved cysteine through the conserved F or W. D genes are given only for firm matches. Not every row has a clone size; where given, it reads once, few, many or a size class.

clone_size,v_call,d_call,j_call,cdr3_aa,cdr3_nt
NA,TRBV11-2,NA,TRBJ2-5,CASSFRERETQYF,TGTGCCAGCAGCTTTAGGGAGCGGGAGACCCAGTACTTC
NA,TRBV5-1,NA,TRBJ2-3,CASSYTDTQYF,TGCGCCAGCAGCTACACAGATACGCAGTATTTT
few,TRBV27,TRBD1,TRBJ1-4,CASMYRDRGEKLFF,TGTGCCAGCATGTACAGGGACAGGGGTGAAAAACTGTTTTTT
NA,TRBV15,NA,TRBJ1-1,CATSRDEIAGGAFF,TGTGCCACCAGCAGAGATGAAATCGCTGGTGGAGCTTTCTTT
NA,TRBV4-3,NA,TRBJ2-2,CASSHQLGATGELFF,TGCGCCAGCAGCCACCAACTAGGGGCCACCGGGGAGCTGTTTTTT
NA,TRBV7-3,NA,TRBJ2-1,CASSFGVLSPEDEQFF,TGTGCCAGCAGCTTCGGCGTTTTATCGCCGGAGGATGAGCAGTTCTTC
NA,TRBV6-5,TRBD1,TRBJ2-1,CASSDRGTGDEQFF,TGTGCCAGCAGTGACAGGGGGACGGGGGATGAGCAGTTCTTC
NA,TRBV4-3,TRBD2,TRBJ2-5,CASSQDGAGDRQETQYF,TGCGCCAGCAGCCAAGATGGGGCGGGAGACCGCCAAGAGACCCAGTACTTC
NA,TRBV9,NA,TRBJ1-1,CASSVGWGTTEAFF,TGTGCCAGCAGCGTAGGGTGGGGGACGACTGAAGCTTTCTTT
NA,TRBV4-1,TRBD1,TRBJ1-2,CASSQGTGAFYYGYTF,TGCGCCAGCAGCCAGGGGACAGGGGCTTTCTACTATGGCTACACCTTC
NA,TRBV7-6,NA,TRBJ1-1,CASGRGGTEAFF,TGTGCCAGCGGAAGGGGGGGGACTGAAGCTTTCTTT
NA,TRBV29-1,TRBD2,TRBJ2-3,CSVGITGTSGLQGLSF,TGCAGCGTGGGGATTACCGGGACTAGCGGCCTTCAGGGTTTGAGTTTT
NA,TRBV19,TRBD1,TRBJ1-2,CATGTGGGGYTF,TGTGCCACCGGGACAGGGGGCGGTGGCTACACCTTC
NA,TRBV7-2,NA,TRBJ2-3,CASSLVSGATDTQYF,TGTGCCAGCAGCTTAGTCTCCGGGGCCACAGATACGCAGTATTTT
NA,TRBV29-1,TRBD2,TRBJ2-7,CSVVVGGYEQYF,TGCAGCGTTGTGGTGGGGGGGTACGAGCAGTACTTC
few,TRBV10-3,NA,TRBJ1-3,CAVRTPDTVSGNTIYF,TGTGCCGTCCGGACCCCGGACACGGTCTCTGGAAACACCATATATTTT
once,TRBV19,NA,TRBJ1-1,CASSIGWGSNTEAFF,TGTGCCAGTAGTATTGGGTGGGGTTCCAATACTGAAGCTTTCTTT
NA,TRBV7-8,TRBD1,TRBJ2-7,CASSLGGQGISYEQYF,TGTGCCAGCAGCTTAGGAGGACAGGGAATTTCCTACGAGCAGTACTTC
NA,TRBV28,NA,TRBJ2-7,CASRRVSYEQYF,TGTGCCAGCAGGCGGGTTTCCTACGAGCAGTACTTC
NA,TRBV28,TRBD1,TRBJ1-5,CATWQGALYNQPQHF,TGTGCCACCTGGCAGGGGGCTTTGTACAATCAGCCCCAGCATTTT
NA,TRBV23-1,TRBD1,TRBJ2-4,CASSHSNRGTPGNIQYF,TGCGCCAGCAGTCACTCTAACAGGGGTACCCCAGGAAACATTCAGTACTTC
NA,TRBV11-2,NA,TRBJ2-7,CASSLWAFEQYF,TGTGCCAGCAGCTTATGGGCCTTCGAGCAGTACTTC